This TCR beta chain was identified in a study of beta chain features in type 1 diabetes. Every donor had blood drawn once into heparin, approximately 110 mL on average. V gave up 7 bases and J gave up 2 bases, with 12 bases separating them. Germline V gene lookup returns CDR1 MDHEN and CDR2 SYDVKM. This CDR3 contains 13 residues. The study, taken as a whole, reports: VDJ junctions from type 1 diabetes patients carried fewer insertions and larger deletions. There was a moderate but significant shortening of TCRB CDR3s in all four CD4+ subsets of Type 1 diabetes patients.

This clone was counted between two and nine times. No antigen is known for it. Expressed TCRB transcripts were sequenced because the entire RNA isolate underwent reverse transcription. The data were produced by immunoSEQ multiplex PCR, yet TCRdb's version contains in-frame clones alone and is incomplete. The sample records fewer than 300,000 clones, just over 20% being singletons. The clonotype comes from a woman aged 40 to 55 with type 1 diabetes. The sample consisted of naive CD4+ T cells from blood. The chain carries TRBV28 and TRBJ2-7; no clear D. The DNA of the CDR3 is TGTGCCAGCAAGAACCGCGTCCCCTACGAGCAGTACTTC. Translation: CASKNRVPYEQYF.